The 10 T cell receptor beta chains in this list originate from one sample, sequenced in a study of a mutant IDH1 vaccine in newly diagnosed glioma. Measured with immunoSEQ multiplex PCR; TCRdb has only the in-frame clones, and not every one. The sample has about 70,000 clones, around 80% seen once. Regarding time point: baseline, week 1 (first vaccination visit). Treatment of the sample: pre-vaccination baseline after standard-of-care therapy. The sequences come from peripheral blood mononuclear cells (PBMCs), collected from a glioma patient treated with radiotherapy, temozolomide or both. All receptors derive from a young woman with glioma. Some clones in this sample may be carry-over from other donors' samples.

The CDR3 sequence: CASSLAVLNTEAFF. The CDR3 DNA is TGCGCCAGCAGCTTGGCAGTTCTGAACACTGAAGCTTTCTTT. The chain couples TRBV5-1 to TRBJ1-1; D is unclear. The germline CDR1 and CDR2 sequences are SGHRS and YFSETQ. Between the trimmed V and J ends, which lost 0 bases and 0 bases, there was a span of 6 bases. This CDR3 is built from 14 residues.

CDR3 in DNA: TGTGCCAGCAGCCCGGTGCGAGCAGACCTTTACGAGCAGTACTTC. Its protein product is CASSPVRADLYEQYF. The chain employs TRBV11-1 and TRBJ2-5, with D unclear. The J call may be wrong; the DNA end is better matched by TRBJ2-7. Germline V lookup: CDR1 SGHAT, CDR2 FQDESV (reference sequence). The CDR3 is 15 amino acids.

The CDR3 nucleotides read TGCAGCGCCCTACGGGGGGAGACCGGGGAGCTGTTTTTT. Its protein product is CSALRGETGELFF. The chain joins TRBV29-1 to TRBJ2-2; 7 positions agree with TRBD2. V lost 7 bases to trimming and J lost 5 bases; unmatched junction nucleotides: 7. From germline, CDR1 is SQVTM and CDR2 ANQGSEA. The CDR3 spans 13 residues.

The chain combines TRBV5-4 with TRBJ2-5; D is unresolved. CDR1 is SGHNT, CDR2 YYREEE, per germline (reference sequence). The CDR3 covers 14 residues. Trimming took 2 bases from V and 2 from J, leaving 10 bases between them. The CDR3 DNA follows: TGTGCCAGCAGCTTCTTAACCGAACAAGAGACCCAGTACTTC. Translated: CASSFLTEQETQYF.

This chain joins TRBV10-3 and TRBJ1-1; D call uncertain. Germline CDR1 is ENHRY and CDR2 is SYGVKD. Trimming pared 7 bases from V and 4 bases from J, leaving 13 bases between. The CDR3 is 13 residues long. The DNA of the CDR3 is TGTGCCATCACCCCAAAAGCGGGCACTGAAGCTTTCTTT. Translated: CAITPKAGTEAFF.

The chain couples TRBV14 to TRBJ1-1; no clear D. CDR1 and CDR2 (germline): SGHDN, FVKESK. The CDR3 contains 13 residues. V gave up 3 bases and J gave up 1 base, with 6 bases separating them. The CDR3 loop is CASSHRWNTEAFF. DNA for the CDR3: TGTGCCAGCAGCCACCGGTGGAACACTGAAGCTTTCTTT.

CDR3 residues: CASGPYGVNTEAFF. Here the CDR3 DNA reads TGTGCTAGTGGCCCGTACGGAGTAAACACTGAAGCTTTCTTT. The chain uses TRBV12-5 and TRBJ1-1, with D uncertain. The CDR3 length is 14 residues. Germline loops: CDR1 LGHNT, CDR2 FRNRAP. Trimming took off 6 bases at V and 2 bases at J, with 13 bases between the two ends.

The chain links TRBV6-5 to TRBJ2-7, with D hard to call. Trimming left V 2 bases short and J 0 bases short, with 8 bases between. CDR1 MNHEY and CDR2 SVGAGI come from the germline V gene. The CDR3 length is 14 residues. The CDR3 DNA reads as TGTGCCAGCAGTTACGGGTGGGCCTCCTACGAGCAGTACTTC. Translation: CASSYGWASYEQYF.

The CDR3: CASSPRDRSSGNTIYF. CDR3 in DNA: TGTGCCAGCTCACCAAGGGACAGAAGCTCTGGAAACACCATATATTTT. The V call is TRBV18, the J call TRBJ1-3; 7 nucleotides match TRBD1. Germline V gene data show CDR1 as KGHSH and CDR2 as LQKENI. With V trimmed by 2 bases and J by 0 bases, 4 bases remained unmatched. This CDR3 region has 16 residues.

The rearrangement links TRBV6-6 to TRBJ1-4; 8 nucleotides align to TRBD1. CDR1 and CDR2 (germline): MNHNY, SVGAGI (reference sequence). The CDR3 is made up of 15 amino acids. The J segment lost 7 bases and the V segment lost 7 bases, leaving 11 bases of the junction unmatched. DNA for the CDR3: TGTGCCAGCACCCATGGATTTACAGGGGGTGAAAAACTGTTTTTT. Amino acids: CASTHGFTGGEKLFF.